Below, 14 T cell receptor beta chains from the same sample are listed, as sequenced in a study of cytomegalovirus exposure and HLA in healthy donors. A multiplex PCR was run with 60 Vbeta primers and 13 Jbeta primers. Sequencing used immunoSEQ multiplex PCR; TCRdb keeps in-frame clones, though not all of them. In total, the table holds fewer than 70,000 clones. The source material was PBMCs. The receptors derive from a woman under 30 in good health and CMV-seronegative.

The chain links TRBV27 to TRBJ2-2; TRBD1 aligns across 8 bases. V lost 8 bases to trimming and J lost 2 bases; unmatched junction nucleotides: 4. From germline, CDR1 is MNHEY and CDR2 SMNVEV (reference sequence). The CDR3 covers 14 residues. The CDR3 sequence is CASSGQVNTGELFF. CDR3 nucleotide sequence: TGTGCCAGCTCGGGACAGGTTAACACCGGGGAGCTGTTTTTT.

The chain joins TRBV6-4 to TRBJ1-5; D not certain. The CDR3 sequence is 13 residues long. Trimming took 3 bases from V and 4 from J, leaving 7 bases between them. The germline CDR1 and CDR2 sequences are MRHNA and SNTAGT. The CDR3 reads CASSETANQPQHF. CDR3 in DNA: TGTGCCAGCAGTGAAACAGCAAATCAGCCCCAGCATTTT.

As for this clone: Germline is not matched at one junction end, which may reflect a read error. CDR3 DNA sequence: TGTGCCTGGAGTGTCCTTGGAGATGCGCAGTATTTT. Protein product: CAWSVLGDAQYF. This chain connects TRBV30 to TRBJ2-3; no definite D call. In germline, CDR1 is GTSNPN, CDR2 SVGIG (reference sequence). The CDR3 consists of 12 residues.

This chain joins TRBV9 and TRBJ2-4; D might be TRBD2 (6 bases). V dropped 0 bases and J dropped 9 bases, with 13 bases sitting between them. Germline CDR1 and CDR2: SGDLS and YYNGEE. CDR3 length: 14 residues. CDR3 residues: CASSVEGQGGIQYF. The DNA of the CDR3 is TGTGCCAGCAGCGTAGAAGGGCAGGGAGGCATTCAGTACTTC.

The J gene is TRBJ1-5, the V gene TRBV4-2, with a tentative D call TRBD1 (5 bases). V lost 0 bases to trimming and J lost 0 bases, with 9 bases between them. The CDR3 has 16 residues. Germline V gene data show CDR1 as LGHNA and CDR2 as YNFKEQ. CDR3 sequence reads: CASSQDAGYSNQPQHF. CDR3 DNA sequence: TGTGCCAGCAGCCAAGATGCAGGGTATAGCAATCAGCCCCAGCATTTT.

The chain combines TRBV6-6 with TRBJ1-1; 8 bases line up with TRBD1. V lost 6 bases and J lost 0; bases outside the gene matches: 3. Per the germline V gene, CDR1 is MNHNY and CDR2 is SVGAGI (reference sequence). CDR3 length: 14 amino acids. The CDR3 DNA is TGTGCCAGCAGCCCGGGACAGGTGAACACTGAAGCTTTCTTT. Encoded protein: CASSPGQVNTEAFF.

This clone is identified as medium-sized (0.01 to 0.1%) from frequency. This sequence joins TRBV19 and TRBJ1-1, with D hard to call. V was trimmed by 5 bases and J by 0 bases, leaving 10 bases between them. This CDR3 is 14 amino acids long. The germline V gene encodes CDR1 LNHDA and CDR2 SQIVND (reference sequence). The CDR3 DNA reads TGTGCCAGTAGTGCTTCTCCAGTGAACACTGAAGCTTTCTTT. The encoded protein is CASSASPVNTEAFF.

The chain uses TRBV5-4 and TRBJ1-2; D perhaps matches TRBD1 (5 bases). Germline V lookup: CDR1 SGHNT, CDR2 YYREEE (reference sequence). Trimming shortened V by 5 bases and J by 3 bases, and 11 bases separated the two germline ends. The CDR3 sequence is 13 residues long. CDR3 DNA sequence: TGTGCCAGCAGACTTACAGGAGACTATGGCTACACCTTC. Protein product: CASRLTGDYGYTF. Supplemented by reference TRBV5-4 and TRBJ1-2, the full variable domain reads ETGVTQSPTHLIKTRGQQVTLRCSSQSGHNTVSWYQQALGQGPQFIFQYYREEENGRGNFPPRFSGLQFPNYSSELNVNALELDDSALYLCASRLTGDYGYTFGSGTRLTVV.

The chain couples TRBV11-3 to TRBJ1-1, with D maybe TRBD1 (5 bases). The ends were cut back, 5 bases at V and 5 bases at J, with 9 bases in the middle. Germline CDR1 reads SGHNT; CDR2 reads YENEEA. The CDR3 consists of 12 residues. Here the CDR3 DNA reads TGTGCCAGCAGCCAGGGAGGAACTGAAGCTTTCTTT. Encoded protein: CASSQGGTEAFF.

V gene TRBV28 combines with J gene TRBJ2-7, with D perhaps TRBD1 (6 bases). V was cut by 5 bases and J by 2 bases, with 13 bases left in between. The CDR3 has 14 amino acids. The V gene's germline CDR1 is MDHEN and CDR2 SYDVKM. CDR3 nucleotides: TGTGCCAGCAGTCCCCAGGGGTCCGCCTACGAGCAGTACTTC. It specifies CASSPQGSAYEQYF.

In regard to this clone: One end of the junction is discordant with germline, which a read error may explain. The V gene is TRBV7-3, the J gene TRBJ2-3; 7 nucleotides match TRBD1. CDR3 length equals 15 residues. Per the germline V gene, CDR1 is SGHTA and CDR2 is FQGTGA. CDR3 bases: TGTGCCAGCAGCTTAACGTCTTACACAGGGGCGGAGTCCCATTTT. It encodes CASSLTSYTGAESHF. Using reference TRBV7-3 and TRBJ2-3 for the parts outside the CDR3, the full variable domain is GAGVSQTPSNKVTEKGKYVELRCDPISGHTALYWYRQSLGQGPEFLIYFQGTGAADDSGLPNDRFFAVRPEGSVSTLKIQRTERGDSAVYLCASSLTSYTGAESHFGPGTRLTVL.

This chain joins TRBV25-1 and TRBJ2-1; tentative D call: TRBD1 (6 bases). The germline V and J ends were trimmed by 4 bases and 2 bases, with 18 bases remaining between them. CDR3 length: 17 residues. Germline CDR1 is MGHDK and CDR2 is SYGVNS. This chain's CDR3 is CASSGARGRFTYNEQFF. CDR3 DNA: TGTGCCAGCAGTGGGGCCAGGGGTAGGTTCACCTACAATGAGCAGTTCTTC.

This chain uses TRBV10-2 with TRBJ1-1, with D unclear. V shed 6 bases and J shed 1 base, with 18 bases lying between them. This CDR3 has 16 residues. CDR1 is WSHSY, CDR2 SAAADI, per germline. This CDR3 reads CASRSDLSGPNTEAFF. In DNA form, the CDR3 reads TGCGCCAGCAGATCAGACCTCAGCGGGCCGAACACTGAAGCTTTCTTT.

The chain has TRBV9 and TRBJ2-7, with D possibly matching TRBD1 (5 bases). Between the trimmed V and J ends, which lost 0 bases and 2 bases, there was a span of 9 bases. Germline V gives CDR1 SGDLS, CDR2 YYNGEE. The CDR3 covers 14 residues. For the CDR3, the DNA is TGTGCCAGCAGCGTAGAGGGGAATCCCTACGAGCAGTACTTC. Translation: CASSVEGNPYEQYF. Together with reference TRBV9 and TRBJ2-7, the CDR3 gives the full variable domain: DSGVTQTPKHLITATGQRVTLRCSPRSGDLSVYWYQQSLDQGLQFLIQYYNGEERAKGNILERFSAQQFPDLHSELNLSSLELGDSALYFCASSVEGNPYEQYFGPGTRLTVT.